These 3 T cell receptor beta chains came from one sample sequenced in a study. TCRdb redid the calling of the RT-PCR reads with MiXCR, one entry per CDR3 protein. The sample lists hundreds of thousands of distinct CDR3 sequences, 14% occurring once. What was sequenced was memory CD4+ T cells from blood. The receptors stem from a female donor in good health, serving as a healthy control.

There are many counts of this clonotype. The genes are TRBV29-1 and TRBJ2-1, with TRBD2 matching 8 bases. Germline CDR1 and CDR2: SQVTM and ANQGSEA. The V gene end was trimmed by 1 base and the J gene end by 8 bases; junction bases not matched to a gene: 10. The CDR3 extends over 15 amino acids. CDR3 bases: TGCAGCGTTGAAGGGGAAGCGGGAGTTAGTGATGAGCAGTTCTTC. This translates into CSVEGEAGVSDEQFF.

The rearrangement joins TRBV13 to TRBJ2-7; 9 nucleotides match TRBD1. With 5 bases clipped from V and 4 bases from J, the junction kept 6 bases outside the gene matches. Germline V gene sequence: CDR1 PRHDT, CDR2 FYEKMQ (reference sequence). The CDR3 has 14 amino acids. The DNA for the CDR3 is TGTGCCAGCAGCGGGACAGGGTTGGGATACGAGCAGTACTTC. Translating gives CASSGTGLGYEQYF.

The V gene is TRBV12-3 or TRBV12-4, the J gene TRBJ1-1; 7 bases match TRBD1. J lost 7 bases, V lost 6 bases, and 14 bases had no gene match. The CDR3 is 15 residues long. CDR3 DNA sequence: TGTGCCAGCAGGGGGGGACAGTGGGATATGGGTGAAGCTTTCTTT. Translated: CASRGGQWDMGEAFF.